The 30 T cell receptor beta chains below come from one sample, sequenced in a study of radiotherapy plus CTLA-4 blockade in lung cancer. This table comes from immunoSEQ multiplex PCR, and its TCRdb copy is limited to in-frame clones, with some not included. The sample contains 42,000 or so clones, 79% of which appear only once. The specimen was peripheral blood, collected from a patient treated with radiotherapy plus ipilimumab. These TCRs come from a human donor with non-small cell lung cancer that progressed on radiotherapy plus ipilimumab.

V and J are TRBV6-1 and TRBJ1-1; unclear D gene. Germline-derived CDR1 and CDR2 are MNHNS and SASEGT. This CDR3 has 16 residues. Trimming took off 0 bases at V and 4 bases at J, with 15 bases between the two ends. The CDR3 is CASSEAGLLLGTEAFF. CDR3 nucleotide sequence: TGTGCCAGCAGTGAAGCCGGACTCCTATTGGGCACTGAAGCTTTCTTT.

This clone was observed a few times. V usage is TRBV15 and J usage is TRBJ2-2; the match to TRBD1 covers 9 bases. V lost 5 bases and J lost 4; bases outside the gene matches: 8. CDR1 is LNHNV and CDR2 is YYDKDF in the germline V gene (reference sequence). This CDR3 is 16 amino acids long. The CDR3 region is CATSESGQGPTGELFF. The CDR3 nucleotides are TGTGCCACCAGCGAGAGCGGACAGGGGCCCACCGGGGAGCTGTTTTTT.

V gene TRBV2 combines with J gene TRBJ2-1; 11 positions agree with TRBD1. V lost 3 bases and J lost 15; bases outside the gene matches: 10. Germline V gives CDR1 SNHLY, CDR2 FYNNEI. CDR3 length: 14 amino acids. The DNA of the CDR3 is TGTGCCAGCAGTGATCCTGACAGTGGGACAGGGGGGTTCTTC. It translates to CASSDPDSGTGGFF.

This clone was detected only a few times. The V and J genes are TRBV7-2 and TRBJ2-1, with 8 bases that match TRBD2. The CDR3 runs 15 residues. Germline V gene sequence: CDR1 SGHTA, CDR2 FQGNSA. V lost 3 bases, J lost 7 bases, and 8 bases stayed unmatched. The CDR3 here is CASSLARGVGNEQFF. CDR3 nucleotide sequence: TGTGCCAGCAGCTTGGCGCGGGGGGTGGGGAATGAGCAGTTCTTC.

The J gene is TRBJ2-7, the V gene TRBV6-6; D perhaps matches TRBD2 (7 bases). CDR3 length: 15 residues. V was cut by 6 bases and J by 2 bases, with 17 bases left in between. The germline V gene encodes CDR1 MNHNY and CDR2 SVGAGI (reference sequence). CDR3 sequence: CASSLGGPYPYEQYF. CDR3 sequence (DNA): TGTGCCAGCAGCCTCGGGGGGCCCTACCCCTACGAGCAGTACTTC.

This chain connects TRBV2 to TRBJ1-2, with D perhaps matching TRBD1 (6 bases). V lost 7 bases and J 2 bases, leaving 23 bases between the germline ends. The germline V gene encodes CDR1 SNHLY and CDR2 FYNNEI. The CDR3 totals 17 residues. CDR3 DNA sequence: TGTGCCAGCAATTCAGAGACGGCCAGGGGTTTCAACTATGGCTACACCTTC. Protein product: CASNSETARGFNYGYTF.

This chain links TRBV27 with TRBJ1-6, with 7 bases fitting TRBD1. The CDR3 length is 15 residues. Germline CDR1 is MNHEY and CDR2 is SMNVEV (reference sequence). V lost 3 bases, J lost 7 bases, and 6 bases stayed unmatched. CDR3 amino acids: CASSFLDRLNSPLHF. The CDR3 coding sequence is TGTGCCAGCAGTTTTCTGGACAGGTTAAATTCACCCCTCCACTTT.

The chain recombines TRBV5-1 with TRBJ1-2; 7 nucleotides agree with TRBD1. The CDR3 runs to 14 residues. V shed 0 bases and J 4 bases; nucleotides not matched to a gene: 3. Per the germline V gene, CDR1 is SGHRS and CDR2 is YFSETQ. The chain's CDR3 is CASSLDQGGYGYTF. CDR3 bases: TGCGCCAGCAGCTTGGATCAGGGGGGCTATGGCTACACCTTC.

This clone was detected only a few times. The rearrangement links TRBV7-3 to TRBJ2-3; TRBD2 is a possible D gene (5 bases). This CDR3 has 13 amino acids. With 5 bases removed from V and 4 bases from J, the gap between germline ends came to 10 bases. CDR1 SGHTA and CDR2 FQGTGA come from the germline V gene. CDR3 nucleotide sequence: TGTGCCAGCAGCCCCCCGGGATCAGATACGCAGTATTTT. Translation gives CASSPPGSDTQYF.

This clone was seen only a few times. V is TRBV9 and J is TRBJ2-7, with D perhaps TRBD2 (5 bases). CDR1 is SGDLS, CDR2 YYNGEE, per germline. This CDR3 region has 16 residues. The V end lost 4 bases, the J end lost 5 bases, and 22 bases lay between the germline ends. The CDR3 region is CASSPPHTSGSHEQYF. The CDR3 DNA reads as TGTGCCAGCAGCCCCCCGCACACGAGCGGTAGTCACGAGCAGTACTTC.

This chain connects TRBV27 to TRBJ1-1, with D possibly matching TRBD1 (5 bases). Germline lookup yields CDR1 MNHEY and CDR2 SMNVEV (reference sequence). This CDR3 has 13 residues. Trimming cost V 3 bases and J 1 base, with 6 bases left between them. The chain's CDR3 is CASSLGRNTEAFF. The CDR3 coding sequence is TGTGCCAGCAGTTTGGGGCGGAACACTGAAGCTTTCTTT.

The chain uses TRBV4-1 and TRBJ1-1; 11 nucleotides match TRBD1. The CDR3 consists of 18 residues. Germline trimming cut 3 bases from V and 0 bases from J; bases unmatched to any gene: 9. CDR1 and CDR2 (germline): MGHRA, YSYEKL. The CDR3 sequence: CASSQLWTGGGMNTEAFF. The CDR3 nucleotides read TGCGCCAGCAGCCAGTTATGGACAGGGGGCGGAATGAACACTGAAGCTTTCTTT.

The rearrangement uses TRBV6-5 and TRBJ1-5, with 7 bases identical to TRBD1. CDR1 MNHEY and CDR2 SVGAGI come from the germline V gene. There are 16 residues in the CDR3. V was clipped by 0 bases and J by 6 bases; unmatched bases: 8. The CDR3 spells CASSYSGRGTGQPQHF. CDR3 in DNA: TGTGCCAGCAGTTACTCCGGCAGGGGGACTGGTCAGCCCCAGCATTTT.

This chain links TRBV7-9 with TRBJ2-1, with D perhaps matching TRBD2 (6 bases). Germline assignment: CDR1 SEHNR and CDR2 FQNEAQ (reference sequence). Trimming removed 2 bases at V and 9 bases at J, with 14 bases between. This CDR3 is built from 14 residues. DNA for the CDR3: TGTGCCAGCAGCTTACGACTAGGTTACGGTGAGCAGTTCTTC. Translation gives CASSLRLGYGEQFF.

The chain links TRBV7-2 to TRBJ2-7; 7 nucleotides match TRBD1. V lost 3 bases to trimming and J lost 5 bases; unmatched junction nucleotides: 22. The CDR3 extends over 19 amino acids. CDR1 and CDR2 from the germline V gene are SGHTA and FQGNSA. CDR3 sequence reads: CASSFDWEGGPLPVDEQYF. In DNA, the CDR3 is TGTGCCAGCAGCTTCGACTGGGAAGGGGGCCCCCTTCCTGTCGACGAGCAGTACTTC.

The V gene is TRBV18, the J gene TRBJ2-1; D might be TRBD1 (5 bases). CDR1 and CDR2 (germline): KGHSH, LQKENI. Trimming removed 0 bases from V and 3 bases from J, with 6 bases in between. The CDR3 contains 14 residues. CDR3 in amino acids: CASSPPQVYNEQFF. The CDR3 nucleotides are TGTGCCAGCTCACCACCACAGGTCTACAATGAGCAGTTCTTC.

This clone was observed a single time. The CDR3 protein is CASSIAGGYQETQYF. The CDR3 nucleotides are TGTGCCAGTAGTATAGCGGGGGGGTACCAAGAGACCCAGTACTTC. The chain carries TRBV19 and TRBJ2-5; TRBD2 agrees at 8 bases. Trimming removed 1 base from V and 0 bases from J; junction bases left unmatched: 1. The length of the CDR3 is 15 residues. Germline V gene sequence: CDR1 LNHDA, CDR2 SQIVND (reference sequence).

The V call is TRBV18, the J call TRBJ1-2; 9 bases fit TRBD1. Germline CDR1 is KGHSH and CDR2 is LQKENI. The CDR3 length is 15 residues. The J segment lost 6 bases and the V segment lost 4 bases, leaving 9 bases of the junction unmatched. The CDR3 reads CASSQRTGDMNGYTF. The CDR3 region has the DNA TGTGCCAGCTCACAGAGGACAGGGGATATGAATGGCTACACCTTC.

This clone came up a few times. The rearrangement uses TRBV19 and TRBJ2-5; TRBD2 matches 10 bases. V shed 8 bases and J 4 bases; nucleotides not matched to a gene: 13. This CDR3 comprises 16 residues. Germline loops: CDR1 LNHDA, CDR2 SQIVND (reference sequence). CDR3 coding DNA: TGTGCCAGTTCCCTGACAAGCGGGGGGGCTATAGAGACCCAGTACTTC. It specifies CASSLTSGGAIETQYF.

The table lists this clone with a few counts. This chain joins TRBV4-2 and TRBJ1-5, with D perhaps TRBD1 (5 bases). The CDR3 runs to 14 residues. The germline gives CDR1 LGHNA, CDR2 YNFKEQ. The V end lost 3 bases, the J end lost 6 bases, and 12 bases lay between the germline ends. The CDR3 is CASSQDSRGQPQHF. The CDR3 DNA reads as TGTGCCAGCAGCCAGGATTCTAGGGGTCAGCCCCAGCATTTT.

The rearrangement joins TRBV19 to TRBJ2-1; 13 nucleotides align to TRBD2. Trimming at V came to 5 bases and at J to 7 bases, leaving 5 bases not matched to a gene. This CDR3 comprises 15 residues. Germline V lookup: CDR1 LNHDA, CDR2 SQIVND (reference sequence). The CDR3 DNA follows: TGTGCCAGTAGTGCGACTAGCGGGGGGAGGAATGAGCAGTTCTTC. Protein: CASSATSGGRNEQFF.

The gene calls are TRBV10-3 and TRBJ2-3; TRBD2 is a possible D gene (6 bases). The CDR3 contains 13 residues. The ends were cut back, 8 bases at V and 2 bases at J, with 11 bases in the middle. The germline CDR1 and CDR2 sequences are ENHRY and SYGVKD. CDR3: CAIETRDTDTQYF. CDR3 DNA: TGTGCCATCGAGACTAGAGACACAGATACGCAGTATTTT.

This clone was seen once. The chain has TRBV5-5 and TRBJ2-1; D is undetermined. Germline V lookup: CDR1 SGHKS, CDR2 YYEKEE (reference sequence). V was trimmed by 2 bases and J by 4 bases, leaving 16 bases between them. The CDR3 runs to 16 residues. The CDR3 DNA reads TGTGCCAGCAGCTTCGGAGTACCCGTTGGATACAATGAGCAGTTCTTC. Its protein product is CASSFGVPVGYNEQFF.

This chain uses TRBV7-2 with TRBJ1-2, with TRBD1 matching 8 bases. Germline V CDR1 and CDR2: SGHTA, FQGNSA. The CDR3 is 15 residues long. The V segment lost 5 bases and the J segment 1 base; nucleotides outside the gene matches: 6. The CDR3 sequence: CASSPGQGFNYGYTF. CDR3 nucleotide sequence: TGTGCCAGCAGCCCAGGACAGGGATTTAACTATGGCTACACCTTC. Filled out from reference TRBV7-2 and TRBJ1-2, the complete variable domain reads GAGVSQSPSNKVTEKGKDVELRCDPISGHTALYWYRQSLGQGLEFLIYFQGNSAPDKSGLPSDRFSAERTGGSVSTLTIQRTQQEDSAVYLCASSPGQGFNYGYTFGSGTRLTVV.

This rearrangement joins TRBV7-8 to TRBJ2-5; D is possibly TRBD2 (6 bases). V shed 5 bases and J shed 1 base, with 14 bases lying between them. Germline V CDR1 and CDR2: SGHVS, FQNEAQ. The length of the CDR3 is 15 residues. The CDR3 protein is CASSPSGVIQETQYF. The CDR3 DNA reads as TGTGCCAGCAGCCCCTCGGGGGTGATCCAAGAGACCCAGTACTTC.

The genes are TRBV9 and TRBJ2-1; TRBD2 might be the D (5 bases). CDR1 SGDLS and CDR2 YYNGEE come from the germline V gene. The CDR3 has 15 amino acids. Trimming shortened V by 1 base and J by 7 bases, and 15 bases separated the two germline ends. CDR3 region: CASSVFLDSKNEQFF. The CDR3 bases are TGTGCCAGCAGCGTATTCCTGGACTCCAAAAATGAGCAGTTCTTC.

The chain carries TRBV6-1 and TRBJ1-5; tentatively, D is TRBD1 (6 bases). V shed 4 bases and J shed 6 bases, with 13 bases lying between them. CDR1 is MNHNS and CDR2 is SASEGT in the germline V gene. CDR3 length: 14 amino acids. CDR3 nucleotide sequence: TGTGCCAGCAGTGGTTTACAGGGTAGTCAGCCCCAGCATTTT. It encodes CASSGLQGSQPQHF.

The chain has TRBV5-5 and TRBJ2-7, with D perhaps matching TRBD2 (6 bases). V was clipped by 3 bases and J by 5 bases, with 9 bases between them. The CDR3 covers 12 residues. CDR1 is SGHKS and CDR2 is YYEKEE in the germline V gene (reference sequence). The CDR3 nucleotides read TGTGCCAGCAGCTGGGGCGGGGACGAGCAGTACTTC. The encoded protein is CASSWGGDEQYF.

The J gene is TRBJ2-2, the V gene TRBV14, with 7 positions matching TRBD1. Germline V lookup: CDR1 SGHDN, CDR2 FVKESK. This CDR3 has 14 residues. After removal of 4 bases from V and 8 bases from J, the junction contained 7 bases not matched to a gene. CDR3 protein: CASSRGQVRGELFF. Written as DNA, the CDR3 is TGTGCCAGCAGCCGCGGACAGGTCCGGGGGGAGCTGTTTTTT.

The chain is built from TRBV6-5 and TRBJ2-3; TRBD1 matches at 7 bases. CDR3 length equals 15 residues. Germline trimming cut 8 bases from V and 2 bases from J; bases unmatched to any gene: 10. Germline V gives CDR1 MNHEY, CDR2 SVGAGI. The chain's CDR3 is CASSDRAYSTDTQYF. CDR3 sequence (DNA): TGTGCCAGCTCAGACAGGGCTTACTCCACAGATACGCAGTATTTT.